The T cell receptor (beta chain) described here comes from a study of cytomegalovirus exposure and HLA in healthy donors. Study in general: Approximately 180 million T cells yielded 120 million or so unique TCR beta sequences, as an earlier analysis found. Overall study results and limits: It has been reported that TCR beta sequences accurately predicted the HLA-A and HLA-B alleles of most subjects. A later analysis reportedly identified an Asian-associated ancestry cluster as carrying fewer N-insertions than the approximately 670-donor mean.

V lost 5 bases to trimming and J lost 6 bases; unmatched junction nucleotides: 13. CDR1 is SGHAT and CDR2 is FQNNGV in the germline V gene. The CDR3 is 15 residues long. PCR was performed using 60 Vbeta and 13 Jbeta primers. The table came from immunoSEQ multiplex PCR; TCRdb's copy has only in-frame clones and leaves some out. The data show under 200,000 clones, more than 60% seen once. Those who donated were healthy bone marrow donors. Concerning this clone: Its antigen is still unknown.

The gene calls are TRBV11-2 and TRBJ2-7, with 7 nucleotides matching TRBD2. This sequence originates from a male donor in good health and CMV-seronegative. The sequencing sample was made of PBMCs. This chain's CDR3 is CASSEGGSVAGEQYF. For the CDR3, the DNA is TGTGCCAGCAGCGAGGGAGGGTCGGTGGCTGGCGAGCAGTACTTC.